A single sample is the source of the 13 T cell receptor beta chains below, sequenced in a study of CDR3 diversity in severe acne. TCRdb passed the PCR reads through MiXCR, listing each CDR3 protein once. This sample carries around 94,000 distinct CDR3 sequences, approximately 47% of them seen once, and the ten largest clones take 9.5% to 15%. Sample: blood. The receptors originated from a male donor with acne.

This clonotype showed up just a few times. CDR3 coding DNA: TGTGCTAGTGCCCTGACTAGCGGGGAAGATACGCAGTATTTT. This encodes CASALTSGEDTQYF. J is TRBJ2-3 and V is TRBV12-5; 11 positions agree with TRBD2. Trimming removed 7 bases from V and 5 bases from J; junction bases left unmatched: 5. The CDR3 is made up of 14 amino acids. The germline gives CDR1 LGHNT, CDR2 FRNRAP. The full variable domain, completed using reference TRBV12-5 and TRBJ2-3, is DARVTQTPRHKVTEMGQEVTMRCQPILGHNTVFWYRQTMMQGLELLAYFRNRAPLDDSGMPKDRFSAEMPDATLATLKIQPSEPRDSAVYFCASALTSGEDTQYFGPGTRLTVL.

This clonotype was found a few times. The chain carries TRBV20-1 and TRBJ2-1; TRBD2 matches at 10 bases. V was clipped by 0 bases and J by 13 bases; unmatched bases: 9. This CDR3 comprises 14 residues. Germline values: CDR1 DFQATT, CDR2 SNEGSKA (reference sequence). The CDR3 loop reads CSARDLTSGTFQFF. The CDR3 DNA sequence: TGCAGTGCTAGAGATCTAACTAGCGGGACCTTCCAGTTCTTC.

This clonotype was counted many times. This chain links TRBV4-3 with TRBJ1-6; D is ambiguous. V was trimmed by 3 bases and J by 6 bases, leaving 6 bases between them. The CDR3 has 13 amino acids. Germline assignment: CDR1 LGHNA and CDR2 YSLEER. Written as DNA, the CDR3 is TGCGCCAGCAGCCAGATAAGTAATTCACCCCTCCACTTT. It yields the protein CASSQISNSPLHF.

To note about this clonotype: One junction end does not reproduce the germline sequence, and a read error may be involved. The genes are TRBV6-2 or TRBV6-3 and TRBJ1-5; 8 positions agree with TRBD1. This CDR3 region has 19 residues. From germline, CDR1 is MNHEY and CDR2 SVGEGT. The CDR3 loop is CASGYLQGAPNFSNQPQHF. CDR3 bases: TGCGCCAGCGGTTACTTGCAGGGGGCGCCGAATTTTAGCAATCAGCCCCAGCATTTT.

J is TRBJ2-5 and V is TRBV5-4; 8 bases agree with TRBD1. J gave up 2 bases and V 1 base, and 7 bases lay outside the gene matches. The CDR3 is 16 residues long. The germline V gene encodes CDR1 SGHNT and CDR2 YYREEE (reference sequence). The CDR3 DNA sequence: TGTGCCAGCAGCTTGCCCGGGACAGGAGAACAAGAGACCCAGTACTTC. This gives the protein CASSLPGTGEQETQYF.

This chain connects TRBV6-1 to TRBJ2-1; D perhaps matches TRBD2 (6 bases). V gave up 4 bases and J gave up 12 bases, with 22 bases separating them. Germline V gene data show CDR1 as MNHNS and CDR2 as SASEGT. The CDR3 runs 15 residues. CDR3 nucleotides: TGTGCCAGCAGTGCCCATAGCGGAAGCACAGATACGCAGTTCTTC. Its translation is CASSAHSGSTDTQFF.

At least ten counts were recorded for this clonotype. The V and J genes are TRBV3-1 and TRBJ2-7; 13 bases align to TRBD2. The CDR3 length is 15 residues. J gave up 4 bases and V 4 bases, and 4 bases lay outside the gene matches. Germline loops: CDR1 LGHDT, CDR2 YNNKEL (reference sequence). The CDR3, as DNA: TGTGCCAGCAGCCGGGGACTAGCGGGATGGTACGAGCAGTACTTC. It translates to CASSRGLAGWYEQYF.

The chain recombines TRBV20-1 with TRBJ1-5, with 12 nucleotides matching TRBD1. CDR1 DFQATT and CDR2 SNEGSKA come from the germline V gene (reference sequence). The CDR3 has 13 amino acids. The junction had 3 bases not matched to a gene; V was cut back by 6 bases and J by 6 bases. Here the CDR3 DNA reads TGCAGTGCCGGGACAGGGGGCGGTCAGCCCCAGCATTTT. Its translation: CSAGTGGGQPQHF.

This clonotype was observed a single time. This chain joins TRBV19 and TRBJ1-5; TRBD1 aligns across 7 bases. This CDR3 is built from 15 residues. V was pared by 8 bases and J by 5 bases, with 12 bases of the junction left unmatched. The germline V gene encodes CDR1 LNHDA and CDR2 SQIVND (reference sequence). The CDR3 coding sequence is TGTGCCAGTGAAGCGACAGGGACGGGCGATCAGCCCCAGCATTTT. Protein product: CASEATGTGDQPQHF.

The V gene is TRBV10-3, the J gene TRBJ1-6, with D possibly matching TRBD1 (6 bases). Germline V gives CDR1 ENHRY, CDR2 SYGVKD. Trimming shortened V by 4 bases and J by 8 bases, and 12 bases separated the two germline ends. This CDR3 is built from 14 residues. The CDR3 DNA reads as TGTGCCATCAGTGGGGGGACAACAGATTCACCCCTCCACTTT. As protein: CAISGGTTDSPLHF.

This chain uses TRBV6-2 or TRBV6-3 with TRBJ2-2; 9 nucleotides line up with TRBD2. With 8 bases clipped from V and 3 bases from J, the junction kept 10 bases outside the gene matches. Germline loops: CDR1 MNHEY, CDR2 SVGEGT. The CDR3 has 16 residues. The CDR3 sequence is CASSGLATQHTGELFF. The CDR3 region has the DNA TGTGCCAGCTCAGGACTAGCGACTCAGCACACCGGGGAGCTGTTTTTT.

Turning to this clonotype: A read error is possible here, since a much larger clone lies one base away. This chain uses TRBV19 with TRBJ2-3; 9 bases are shared with TRBD2. The length of the CDR3 is 20 residues. Germline assignment: CDR1 LNHDA and CDR2 SQIVND (reference sequence). In DNA, the CDR3 is TGTGCCAGTAGTGTAGAACTAGCGGGTTATCTACCTACTAGCACAGATACGCAGTATTTT. Encoded protein: CASSVELAGYLPTSTDTQYF.

This clonotype was found a few times. V is TRBV3-1 and J is TRBJ1-6, with D tentatively TRBD1 (5 bases). This CDR3 contains 16 residues. V was shortened by 0 bases and J by 11 bases, with 17 bases between the two germline ends. The germline V gene has CDR1 LGHDT and CDR2 YNNKEL (reference sequence). The DNA of the CDR3 is TGTGCCAGCAGCCAAGACTGGGGCGACGGTCAGCCACCCCTCCACTTT. Translation: CASSQDWGDGQPPLHF.